Shown below are 19 T cell receptor beta chains from a single sample sequenced in a study of T cells in Graves' hyperthyroidism and ophthalmopathy. Amplification yielded TCR beta CDR3 regions, with RNA transcripts as the source. Carried out on the TCR CDR3, a first-round RT-PCR used the HTBI primer set. From the multiplex PCR reads, TCRdb called clonotypes with MiXCR, one entry per CDR3 protein. The sample has about 400,000 distinct CDR3 sequences, 15% to 18% seen once. The sample was blood. The receptor source for this set is a young woman with Graves' hyperthyroidism that later progressed to Graves' ophthalmopathy.

This clonotype was counted between two and nine times. The chain couples TRBV4-1 to TRBJ2-2; D gene uncertain. V was cut by 0 bases and J by 8 bases, with 7 bases left in between. This CDR3 has 13 residues. Germline V gene sequence: CDR1 MGHRA, CDR2 YSYEKL. The CDR3 DNA is TGCGCCAGCAGCCAAGACTCCGGAGGGGAGCTGTTTTTT. Residues: CASSQDSGGELFF.

This clonotype appeared many times. V usage is TRBV5-6 and J usage is TRBJ1-1, with unresolved D. This CDR3 is 12 amino acids long. Germline V gene data show CDR1 as SGHDT and CDR2 as YYEEEE. V was trimmed by 0 bases and J by 6 bases, leaving 6 bases between them. CDR3 nucleotides: TGTGCCAGCAGCTTGGGGTCGGCTGAAGCTTTCTTT. Translation gives CASSLGSAEAFF.

In its sample, this clonotype was seen many times. The chain combines TRBV14 with TRBJ2-7; 8 nucleotides align to TRBD1. CDR1 SGHDN and CDR2 FVKESK come from the germline V gene. This CDR3 spans 15 amino acids. V trimming: 4 bases; J trimming: 2 bases; junction bases outside the gene matches: 7. The CDR3 loop is CASSLRKQGAYEQYF. The CDR3 DNA reads as TGTGCCAGCAGCCTTAGGAAACAGGGGGCCTACGAGCAGTACTTC.

In this sample, this clonotype turned up many times. The chain recombines TRBV20-1 with TRBJ1-2; maybe TRBD1 (6 bases). CDR1 and CDR2 (germline): DFQATT, SNEGSKA (reference sequence). The CDR3 length is 14 residues. V gave up 1 base and J gave up 4 bases, with 13 bases separating them. The CDR3, as DNA: TGCAGTGCTAGAGTCCAGGGGTTCCCCTATGGCTACACCTTC. Encoded protein: CSARVQGFPYGYTF.

This clonotype turned up a few times. J is TRBJ2-7 and V is TRBV19, with D possibly being TRBD1 or TRBD2 (5 bases each). Germline V gene sequence: CDR1 LNHDA, CDR2 SQIVND (reference sequence). The CDR3 loop spans 14 amino acids. V was clipped by 6 bases and J by 6 bases, with 18 bases between them. The CDR3 DNA reads as TGTGCCAGTAGCCCCGGGACCCTCTACGGCGAGCAGTACTTC. This translates into CASSPGTLYGEQYF.

This clonotype has more than one count but fewer than ten. The V gene is TRBV2, the J gene TRBJ2-2, with 15 nucleotides matching TRBD2. The CDR3 spans 18 residues. Germline CDR1 SNHLY, CDR2 FYNNEI. V gave up 7 bases and J gave up 7 bases; unmatched junction bases: 13. The CDR3 sequence: CASKRPPGLAGGIGELFF. CDR3 nucleotide sequence: TGTGCCAGCAAACGTCCTCCGGGACTAGCGGGAGGCATCGGGGAGCTGTTTTTT.

This clonotype was detected a few times. The V call is TRBV5-6, the J call TRBJ2-3, with TRBD1 matching over 8 bases. Germline V gene lookup returns CDR1 SGHDT and CDR2 YYEEEE. The CDR3 runs 15 residues. V dropped 0 bases and J dropped 1; count of bases not matched to a gene: 1. The CDR3 here is CASSLGQGRTDTQYF. CDR3 DNA: TGTGCCAGCAGCTTGGGACAGGGGCGCACAGATACGCAGTATTTT.

In this sample, this clonotype turned up many times. This chain uses TRBV6-2 or TRBV6-3 with TRBJ2-1; D may be TRBD2 (7 bases). The germline CDR1 and CDR2 sequences are MNHEY and SVGEGT. The CDR3 has 17 residues. V gave up 2 bases and J gave up 0 bases, with 14 bases separating them. CDR3 protein: CASSYGGGGGSYNEQFF. CDR3 DNA sequence: TGTGCCAGCAGTTACGGGGGGGGAGGGGGCTCCTACAATGAGCAGTTCTTC.

This clonotype was counted only a few times. The chain employs TRBV20-1 and TRBJ2-7, with TRBD1 matching 12 bases. V was pared by 6 bases and J by 7 bases, with 13 bases of the junction left unmatched. Germline V gives CDR1 DFQATT, CDR2 SNEGSKA (reference sequence). CDR3 length equals 15 residues. As DNA, the CDR3 is TGCAGTGCCTTCCTTCCGGGACAGGGGGCGCGAGAGCAGTACTTC. Translated: CSAFLPGQGAREQYF.

This clonotype was observed many times. The rearrangement joins TRBV12-3 or TRBV12-4 to TRBJ2-7, with no clear D. The CDR3 is 15 residues long. Trimming removed 1 base from V and 2 bases from J, with 12 bases in between. CDR3 sequence (DNA): TGTGCCAGCAGTTTAGAGGCAGGCGGAACCTACGAGCAGTACTTC. It specifies CASSLEAGGTYEQYF.

This clonotype has just a few counts. The rearrangement links TRBV7-6 to TRBJ1-5; maybe TRBD1 (6 bases). The CDR3 covers 15 residues. Germline V gene sequence: CDR1 SGHVS, CDR2 FNYEAQ. V was shortened by 5 bases and J by 4 bases, with 15 bases between the two germline ends. The DNA of the CDR3 is TGTGCCAGCAGCCCCCTACAGGGTCCGAATCAGCCCCAGCATTTT. Translation gives CASSPLQGPNQPQHF.

This clonotype came up many times. This sequence joins TRBV7-2 and TRBJ1-5; D is undetermined. Looked up from germline, CDR1 is SGHTA and CDR2 is FQGNSA. The CDR3 consists of 15 residues. V lost 2 bases and J 0 bases, leaving 8 bases between the germline ends. The CDR3 DNA follows: TGTGCCAGCAGCTTAAAATGGCATAGCAATCAGCCCCAGCATTTT. Translating it yields CASSLKWHSNQPQHF.

This clonotype was observed at least ten times. The chain has TRBV30 and TRBJ2-2; D not resolved. The CDR3 extends over 12 amino acids. Germline CDR1 is GTSNPN and CDR2 is SVGIG (reference sequence). CDR3 DNA: TGTGCATTTACCCCCAGTACCGGGGAGCTGTTTTTT. The encoded protein is CAFTPSTGELFF.

This clonotype was recorded at least ten times. The gene calls are TRBV27 and TRBJ2-7, with 8 bases identical to TRBD2. The J segment lost 2 bases and the V segment lost 8 bases, leaving 11 bases of the junction unmatched. Germline values: CDR1 MNHEY, CDR2 SMNVEV (reference sequence). The CDR3 consists of 15 residues. The CDR3 is CASGGTAGVPYEQYF. For the CDR3, the DNA is TGTGCCAGCGGAGGAACAGCGGGAGTACCCTACGAGCAGTACTTC.

This clonotype was counted ten times or more. The rearrangement joins TRBV6-2 or TRBV6-3 to TRBJ2-3; D gene unclear. Per the germline V gene, CDR1 is MNHEY and CDR2 is SVGEGT. V lost 5 bases, J lost 0 bases, and 12 bases lay in between. This CDR3 region has 15 residues. CDR3 residues: CASSTPPTSTDTQYF. CDR3 nucleotides: TGTGCCAGCAGTACCCCGCCGACAAGCACAGATACGCAGTATTTT.

This clonotype was observed a few times. The V and J genes are TRBV6-2 or TRBV6-3 and TRBJ1-5; D gene uncertain. Germline V gene sequence: CDR1 MNHEY, CDR2 SVGEGT. Trimming shortened V by 4 bases and J by 6 bases, and 10 bases separated the two germline ends. This CDR3 is built from 13 residues. CDR3 coding DNA: TGTGCCAGCAGTTCGACCAGGTTTCAGCCCCAGCATTTT. Translation gives CASSSTRFQPQHF.

This rearrangement joins TRBV20-1 to TRBJ2-3, with 10 bases identical to TRBD2. CDR1 is DFQATT, CDR2 SNEGSKA, per germline (reference sequence). With V trimmed by 6 bases and J by 3 bases, 15 bases remained unmatched. This CDR3 region has 17 residues. CDR3 nucleotide sequence: TGCAGTGCCCGAGGTGTGGTACTAGCGGGAACGACAGATACGCAGTATTTT. It encodes CSARGVVLAGTTDTQYF.

This chain links TRBV5-5 with TRBJ2-5, with 15 positions matching TRBD2. Germline assignment: CDR1 SGHKS and CDR2 YYEKEE (reference sequence). The CDR3 loop spans 16 amino acids. Trimming at V came to 4 bases and at J to 5 bases, leaving 6 bases not matched to a gene. CDR3 bases: TGTGCCAGCAGCCGGGGACTAGCGGGAGGCTGGGAGACCCAGTACTTC. Translated: CASSRGLAGGWETQYF.

The V call is TRBV6-2 or TRBV6-3, the J call TRBJ2-3; TRBD2 matches 16 bases. CDR1 is MNHEY, CDR2 SVGEGT, per germline. J was trimmed by 6 bases and V by 4 bases; bases with no gene match: 13. The CDR3 has 19 amino acids. The DNA for the CDR3 is TGTGCCAGCAGTTCCAGGGGGGGGACTAGCGGGAGGGCCCTGGATACGCAGTATTTT. As protein: CASSSRGGTSGRALDTQYF.